A selection of T cell receptor beta chains follows, all from one sample in a study of cytotoxic CD8 clonotypes in ibrutinib-treated CLL. Using immunoSEQ multiplex PCR, the repertoire was profiled, and TCRdb retains in-frame clones only, with some absent. The sample holds around 97,000 clones, about 78% seen once. The starting material was PBMCs, obtained after 12 months of ibrutinib treatment. The receptors come from a human donor with chronic lymphocytic leukemia. CDR3s include the opening cysteine and the closing phenylalanine or tryptophan. The D gene is left open where the match is weak. For some rows the clone size is stated as once, few or many, or as a class when expanded; others skip it.

d_call	v_call	clone_size	j_call	cdr3_aa	cdr3_nt
NA	TRBV19	NA	TRBJ1-1	CASSRTGTEAFF	TGTGCCAGTAGTAGGACGGGCACTGAAGCTTTCTTT
NA	TRBV4-2	NA	TRBJ1-6	CASSQNLGDSPLHF	TGTGCCAGCAGCCAAAACCTCGGGGATTCACCCCTCCACTTT
NA	TRBV27	NA	TRBJ2-3	CASSLSDQADTQYF	TGTGCCAGCAGTTTATCGGATCAAGCAGATACGCAGTATTTT
NA	TRBV5-5	NA	TRBJ1-5	CASSLTGTRNQPQHF	TGTGCCAGCAGCTTGACGGGTACGCGCAATCAGCCCCAGCATTTT
NA	TRBV6-5	NA	TRBJ2-5	CASRKAGQETQYF	TGTGCCAGCAGGAAGGCAGGGCAAGAGACCCAGTACTTC
NA	TRBV5-1	NA	TRBJ2-1	CASSRRGTPDNEQFF	TGCGCCAGCAGCCGGAGGGGCACTCCAGACAATGAGCAGTTCTTC
TRBD2	TRBV6-5	NA	TRBJ2-3	CASSYRGGTDTQYF	TGTGCCAGCAGTTATCGGGGAGGGACAGATACGCAGTATTTT
TRBD2	TRBV6-6	once	TRBJ2-7	CAATGGYEQYF	TGTGCCGCAACGGGGGGCTACGAGCAGTACTTC
TRBD1	TRBV30	NA	TRBJ2-7	CAWDPGTGTDYEQYF	TGTGCCTGGGACCCCGGGACAGGGACAGACTACGAGCAGTACTTC
NA	TRBV30	NA	TRBJ1-1	CAGGQVNTEAFF	TGTGCCGGAGGGCAGGTGAACACTGAAGCTTTCTTT
NA	TRBV18	NA	TRBJ2-2	CASSPQGNTGELFF	TGTGCCAGCTCACCACAGGGAAATACCGGGGAGCTGTTTTTT
NA	TRBV5-4	NA	TRBJ1-6	CASSGTGSPLHF	TGTGCCAGCAGCGGGACCGGGTCACCCCTCCACTTT
TRBD1	TRBV6-4	NA	TRBJ1-6	CASSDPGQGNPSYNSPLHF	TGTGCCAGCAGTGACCCAGGACAGGGGAACCCCTCTTATAATTCACCCCTCCACTTT
TRBD2	TRBV5-1	NA	TRBJ2-1	CASSLGLAGGNEQFF	TGCGCCAGCAGCCTGGGACTAGCGGGGGGCAATGAGCAGTTCTTC
TRBD1	TRBV5-1	NA	TRBJ2-7	CASSLLPPGQGATYEQYF	TGCGCCAGCAGCTTACTCCCCCCGGGCCAGGGGGCGACCTACGAGCAGTACTTC
NA	TRBV7-2	NA	TRBJ1-1	CASSLEGNGDTEAFF	TGTGCCAGCAGCTTAGAGGGGAACGGGGACACTGAAGCTTTCTTT
TRBD1	TRBV30	NA	TRBJ2-7	CAWAGPGQGRHEQYF	TGTGCCTGGGCAGGACCGGGACAGGGGCGGCACGAGCAGTACTTC
TRBD1	TRBV28	NA	TRBJ2-7	CASSKDRGPSYEQYF	TGTGCCAGCAGTAAAGACAGGGGGCCTTCCTACGAGCAGTACTTC
NA	TRBV6-5	NA	TRBJ2-7	CASSSGAGVSEQYF	TGTGCCAGCAGTTCGGGGGCAGGAGTCAGCGAGCAGTACTTC
TRBD1	TRBV6-6	NA	TRBJ1-5	CASTGQGRSSNQPQHF	TGTGCCAGCACGGGACAGGGAAGGAGTAGCAATCAGCCCCAGCATTTT
NA	TRBV19	NA	TRBJ2-7	CASRPRGPTDEQYF	TGTGCCAGTAGACCCAGGGGACCCACTGACGAGCAGTACTTC
NA	TRBV28	NA	TRBJ1-5	CASSYQGQPQHF	TGTGCCAGCAGTTACCAGGGTCAGCCCCAGCATTTT
NA	TRBV7-8	NA	TRBJ2-3	CASSLRAGTDTQYF	TGTGCCAGCAGCTTAAGGGCAGGGACAGATACGCAGTATTTT
NA	TRBV1	NA	TRBJ2-5	CTSSQAGRTQYF	TGCACCAGCAGCCAGGCCGGGAGAACCCAGTACTTC
NA	TRBV5-4	few	TRBJ2-1	CASMESGVPFYNEQFF	TGTGCCAGCATGGAATCCGGTGTCCCTTTTTACAATGAGCAGTTCTTC
NA	TRBV4-3	NA	TRBJ2-1	CASSQDPRYNEQFF	TGCGCCAGCAGCCAAGATCCCCGGTACAATGAGCAGTTCTTC
NA	TRBV5-1	few	TRBJ2-7	CASSGSGTDFREQYF	TGCGCCAGCAGCGGGTCCGGGACGGACTTTAGGGAGCAGTACTTC
NA	TRBV18	NA	TRBJ2-5	CASSPPVGLYQETQYF	TGTGCCAGCTCACCACCGGTCGGGCTGTATCAAGAGACCCAGTACTTC
TRBD1	TRBV6-6	NA	TRBJ1-1	CASSRGQGIGGAFF	TGTGCCAGCAGCCGGGGACAGGGAATCGGTGGAGCTTTCTTT
NA	TRBV18	NA	TRBJ2-6	CASSLNDGAGANVLTF	TGTGCCAGCTCATTGAACGACGGGGCTGGGGCCAACGTCCTGACTTTC
NA	TRBV7-3	few	TRBJ2-3	CASSLGVGVRTDTQYF	TGTGCCAGCAGCCTCGGGGTAGGGGTCAGGACAGATACGCAGTATTTT
NA	TRBV23-1	NA	TRBJ1-2	CARRGPGGGYTF	TGCGCCCGAAGAGGGCCTGGGGGAGGCTACACCTTC
NA	TRBV7-3	NA	TRBJ2-7	CASSLNGGQTPYEQYF	TGTGCCAGCAGCTTAAATGGGGGCCAGACTCCCTACGAGCAGTACTTC
NA	TRBV20-1	NA	TRBJ2-3	CSASTDTQYF	TGCAGTGCTTCAACAGATACGCAGTATTTT
NA	TRBV6-1	few	TRBJ1-1	CASSEGVTAEAFF	TGTGCCAGCAGTGAAGGGGTGACCGCTGAAGCTTTCTTT
NA	TRBV18	NA	TRBJ2-7	CASSPSAGATSYEQYF	TGTGCCAGCTCACCCAGTGCAGGGGCGACCTCCTACGAGCAGTACTTC
NA	TRBV28	once	TRBJ2-5	CASSLPGDQETQYF	TGTGCCAGCAGTTTGCCCGGGGACCAAGAGACCCAGTACTTC
TRBD1	TRBV28	NA	TRBJ2-5	CASSSGGQETQYF	TGTGCCAGCAGTTCAGGGGGACAAGAGACCCAGTACTTC
TRBD2	TRBV5-1	NA	TRBJ2-1	CASSLRPPSGGAHEQFF	TGCGCCAGCAGCTTGAGGCCCCCTAGCGGGGGAGCTCATGAGCAGTTCTTC
NA	TRBV19	NA	TRBJ2-5	CASSSAQETQYF	TGTGCCAGTAGTTCTGCCCAAGAGACCCAGTACTTC
TRBD2	TRBV7-3	NA	TRBJ2-1	CASSGGTMAEQFF	TGTGCCAGCAGCGGGGGGACTATGGCTGAGCAGTTCTTC
TRBD1	TRBV5-1	NA	TRBJ2-7	CASSPGQGISYEQYF	TGCGCCAGCAGCCCGGGACAGGGGATCTCCTACGAGCAGTACTTC
TRBD1	TRBV7-2	NA	TRBJ2-2	CASRKDRSSPGELFF	TGTGCCAGCAGAAAGGACAGGTCCTCCCCCGGGGAGCTGTTTTTT
NA	TRBV6-4	NA	TRBJ2-7	CASSGVTESYEQYF	TGTGCCAGCAGTGGGGTGACAGAGTCCTACGAGCAGTACTTC